The clone carrying this T cell receptor (beta chain) was seen a handful of times. Its antigen is unidentified. This sample is part of a study of blood T cells in healthy people across ages. Study results and limitations: A roughly linear age-dependent decrease characterized TCR beta diversity per million T cells.

Through a sample-barcoded 5' primer and a J-beta primer mix, a second PCR was run for about 7 to 12 cycles. A template-switch adaptor with 12 random nucleotides tagged each cDNA molecule. TCRdb reanalysed the 5' RACE reads using MiXCR and keeps one entry per CDR3 protein. The table lists about 1,500,000 distinct CDR3 sequences, roughly 40% of them singletons. Healthy Caucasians from Russia aged about 6 to 90 served as donors. Researchers collected ten milliliters of peripheral blood from every single donor. The TCR sequence derives from a woman aged 18-35 years in good health. Source material: blood.

CDR3 sequence (DNA): TGTGCCAGCAGTTTGGTTACTCCTCCCCTCGCAGATACGCAGTATTTT. It yields the protein CASSLVTPPLADTQYF. The chain has TRBV27 and TRBJ2-3; D gene ambiguous. V was cut by 3 bases and J by 4 bases, with 17 bases left in between. The CDR3 has 16 amino acids. CDR1 MNHEY and CDR2 SMNVEV come from the germline V gene (reference sequence).